A single sample is the source of the 32 T cell receptor beta chains below, sequenced in a study of lymphopenia after photon versus proton radiotherapy. Some clones are missing from TCRdb's copy, which holds only in-frame ones; the method was immunoSEQ multiplex PCR. The sample holds 75,000 to 95,000 clones, 83% seen once. Here the sequenced sample was peripheral blood, taken from a patient treated with proton-based radiotherapy. All receptors derive from a man in his 60s with pancreatic cancer.

The rearrangement joins TRBV7-9 to TRBJ1-2, with D tentatively TRBD1 (6 bases). The CDR3 totals 15 residues. The V end was cut by 1 base, the J end by 3 bases, with 12 bases between. From germline, CDR1 is SEHNR and CDR2 FQNEAQ (reference sequence). The DNA of the CDR3 is TGTGCCAGCAGCTTAGTTCGGGGGGCGGACTATGGCTACACCTTC. Residues: CASSLVRGADYGYTF.

The genes are TRBV5-1 and TRBJ2-7, with D perhaps matching TRBD1 or TRBD2 (5 bases each). CDR3 length: 15 residues. In germline, CDR1 is SGHRS, CDR2 YFSETQ. V lost 0 bases to trimming and J lost 4 bases, with 14 bases between them. The CDR3 reads CASSLDGGDFYEQYF. The CDR3 DNA reads TGCGCCAGCAGCTTGGATGGGGGAGACTTTTACGAGCAGTACTTC. The variable domain in full, with the rest retrieved from reference TRBV5-1 and TRBJ2-7, is KAGVTQTPRYLIKTRGQQVTLSCSPISGHRSVSWYQQTPGQGLQFLFEYFSETQRNKGNFPGRFSGRQFSNSRSEMNVSTLELGDSALYLCASSLDGGDFYEQYFGPGTRLTVT.

This sequence joins TRBV7-3 and TRBJ2-3; D is tentatively TRBD1 or TRBD2 (5 bases each). The germline V and J ends were trimmed by 1 base and 0 bases, with 8 bases remaining between them. CDR1 is SGHTA, CDR2 FQGTGA, per germline. The CDR3 is 15 amino acids. The CDR3 loop is CASSLIGGSTDTQYF. The CDR3 nucleotides are TGTGCCAGCAGCTTAATTGGGGGAAGCACAGATACGCAGTATTTT.

This clone has a single count. The chain recombines TRBV11-2 with TRBJ2-6, with D possibly TRBD1 on 5 matching bases. The V gene's germline CDR1 is SGHAT and CDR2 FQNNGV. The CDR3 covers 17 residues. V dropped 1 base and J dropped 0 bases, with 10 bases sitting between them. CDR3 region: CASSLGRQHSGANVLTF. CDR3 nucleotide sequence: TGTGCCAGCAGCTTAGGACGACAGCACTCTGGGGCCAACGTCCTGACTTTC.

This clone was recorded only once. The chain employs TRBV5-1 and TRBJ2-7, with D unclear. The V gene lost 4 bases and the J gene lost 2 bases, with 13 bases spanning the gap. The V gene's germline CDR1 is SGHRS and CDR2 YFSETQ. The CDR3 consists of 14 residues. The CDR3 region has the DNA TGCGCCAGCAGCCCCCGGCGGTGGCCCTACGAGCAGTACTTC. The encoded protein is CASSPRRWPYEQYF.

The V gene is TRBV5-1, the J gene TRBJ2-7; a possible D gene is TRBD2 (6 bases). The CDR3 contains 14 residues. Germline V CDR1 and CDR2: SGHRS, YFSETQ. The ends were cut back, 4 bases at V and 6 bases at J, with 17 bases in the middle. CDR3 amino acids: CASSRRGGNIEQYF. The CDR3 bases are TGCGCCAGCAGCCGCCGTGGAGGGAACATCGAGCAGTACTTC. The full variable domain, completed using reference TRBV5-1 and TRBJ2-7, is KAGVTQTPRYLIKTRGQQVTLSCSPISGHRSVSWYQQTPGQGLQFLFEYFSETQRNKGNFPGRFSGRQFSNSRSEMNVSTLELGDSALYLCASSRRGGNIEQYFGPGTRLTVT.

The chain is built from TRBV7-2 and TRBJ2-3; D might be TRBD1 (5 bases). Trimming removed 2 bases at V and 6 bases at J, with 12 bases between. The CDR3 has 14 amino acids. CDR1 is SGHTA and CDR2 is FQGNSA in the germline V gene. CDR3 DNA sequence: TGTGCCAGCAGCTTACTCTTCAGGGCCGATACGCAGTATTTT. The encoded protein is CASSLLFRADTQYF. The full variable domain, completed using reference TRBV7-2 and TRBJ2-3, is GAGVSQSPSNKVTEKGKDVELRCDPISGHTALYWYRQSLGQGLEFLIYFQGNSAPDKSGLPSDRFSAERTGGSVSTLTIQRTQQEDSAVYLCASSLLFRADTQYFGPGTRLTVL.

This clone was detected once. The rearrangement uses TRBV28 and TRBJ2-5, with 12 nucleotides matching TRBD2. The CDR3 has 15 residues. Trimming removed 6 bases from V and 7 bases from J; junction bases left unmatched: 9. The germline V gene has CDR1 MDHEN and CDR2 SYDVKM. The CDR3 DNA sequence: TGTGCCAGCAGCTTGACTAGCGGGAGCCTCCGGACCCAGTACTTC. Its translation is CASSLTSGSLRTQYF.

The V gene is TRBV18, the J gene TRBJ1-1, with TRBD1 identical over 7 bases. The germline V gene encodes CDR1 KGHSH and CDR2 LQKENI. The J segment lost 1 base and the V segment lost 3 bases, leaving 14 bases of the junction unmatched. The CDR3 runs 18 residues. The CDR3 here is CASSPLPLQGTSNTEAFF. CDR3 DNA: TGTGCCAGCTCACCGTTGCCGCTACAGGGGACATCGAACACTGAAGCTTTCTTT.

V gene TRBV27 combines with J gene TRBJ2-1; 8 bases agree with TRBD2. Trimming removed 3 bases from V and 0 bases from J; junction bases left unmatched: 10. Per germline, CDR1 MNHEY and CDR2 SMNVEV (reference sequence). This CDR3 comprises 18 residues. The CDR3 region has the DNA TGTGCCAGCAGTTTTTGGGGTAGCGGGATGTCCTCCTACAATGAGCAGTTCTTC. Amino acid sequence: CASSFWGSGMSSYNEQFF.

The V gene is TRBV27, the J gene TRBJ2-5; D gene ambiguous. CDR3 length: 10 residues. V was trimmed by 5 bases and J by 6 bases, leaving 4 bases between them. Germline-derived CDR1 and CDR2 are MNHEY and SMNVEV (reference sequence). DNA for the CDR3: TGTGCCAGCAGTCTGAAGACCCAGTACTTC. Translating gives CASSLKTQYF.

This clone came up a few times. The rearrangement links TRBV29-1 to TRBJ2-3, with TRBD2 matching 9 bases. The CDR3 covers 14 residues. CDR1 SQVTM and CDR2 ANQGSEA come from the germline V gene. After removal of 4 bases from V and 4 bases from J, the junction contained 6 bases not matched to a gene. CDR3 amino acids: CSVALAGGPDTQYF. The CDR3 bases are TGCAGCGTTGCTTTGGCGGGAGGGCCAGATACGCAGTATTTT.

This clone was picked up a small number of times. V gene TRBV11-2 combines with J gene TRBJ2-3; D might be TRBD2 (6 bases). CDR1 is SGHAT, CDR2 FQNNGV, per germline. There are 15 residues in the CDR3. V was cut by 0 bases and J by 10 bases, with 17 bases left in between. DNA for the CDR3: TGTGCCAGCAGCTTAGATCCCGAGCTCTGGGAGGCGCAGTATTTT. Its translation is CASSLDPELWEAQYF.

This sequence joins TRBV27 and TRBJ1-5, with 8 bases lining up with TRBD1. V lost 5 bases and J lost 2; bases outside the gene matches: 5. This CDR3 is built from 15 residues. Germline-derived CDR1 and CDR2 are MNHEY and SMNVEV (reference sequence). CDR3: CASSRDRLGNQPQHF. The CDR3 bases are TGTGCCAGCAGTCGGGACAGGCTCGGCAATCAGCCCCAGCATTTT.

The chain uses TRBV11-2 and TRBJ1-1; D gene unclear. Germline CDR1 is SGHAT and CDR2 is FQNNGV. The CDR3 consists of 15 residues. Trimming took off 2 bases at V and 7 bases at J, with 17 bases between the two ends. The CDR3 DNA reads TGTGCCAGCAGCTTATCTATCCCCGGGAGGAATGAAGCTTTCTTT. Encoded protein: CASSLSIPGRNEAFF.

The chain is built from TRBV4-1 and TRBJ2-1; the D is unclear. V shed 0 bases and J shed 0 bases, with 12 bases lying between them. Per germline, CDR1 MGHRA and CDR2 YSYEKL. The CDR3 totals 17 residues. The CDR3, as DNA: TGCGCCAGCAGCCAAGAATTGCGGACGAGCTCCTACAATGAGCAGTTCTTC. This translates into CASSQELRTSSYNEQFF.

A few counts support this clone. The chain recombines TRBV2 with TRBJ1-2; the D is unclear. This CDR3 has 14 amino acids. Trimming cost V 2 bases and J 4 bases, with 11 bases left between them. CDR1 is SNHLY, CDR2 FYNNEI, per germline. Here the CDR3 DNA reads TGTGCCAGCAGTGAAAGTCTGGGGAGCTATGGCTACACCTTC. As protein: CASSESLGSYGYTF.

The chain has TRBV19 and TRBJ2-7; the match to TRBD1 covers 8 bases. Unmatched junction bases numbered 4, after V lost 4 bases and J lost 2 bases. CDR3 length: 14 amino acids. CDR1 and CDR2 from the germline V gene are LNHDA and SQIVND (reference sequence). CDR3 coding DNA: TGTGCCAGTAGTACCAGGGGGCCCACCTACGAGCAGTACTTC. This translates into CASSTRGPTYEQYF.

The CDR3 sequence: CASSLSRGGGLYEQYF. The CDR3 DNA follows: TGTGCCAGCAGCCTATCCCGGGGTGGGGGACTCTACGAGCAGTACTTC. The chain employs TRBV11-3 and TRBJ2-7, with D possibly matching TRBD2 (6 bases). The germline V gene encodes CDR1 SGHNT and CDR2 YENEEA. The CDR3 length is 16 residues. The V end lost 5 bases, the J end lost 3 bases, and 20 bases lay between the germline ends.

This chain uses TRBV6-1 with TRBJ1-1; a weak D match, TRBD1 (6 bases). The V end was cut by 7 bases, the J end by 4 bases, with 16 bases between. CDR1 MNHNS and CDR2 SASEGT come from the germline V gene. There are 14 residues in the CDR3. The CDR3 DNA follows: TGTGCCAGCACCTCCCTTACAGGGTTCACTGAAGCTTTCTTT. Translated, it gives CASTSLTGFTEAFF.

The chain joins TRBV29-1 to TRBJ2-3; TRBD2 matches 10 bases. Trimming took 0 bases from V and 7 from J; bases not matched to a gene: 7. The CDR3 is 15 amino acids. Looked up from germline, CDR1 is SQVTM and CDR2 is ANQGSEA. Here the CDR3 reads CSVEDSRTSGYTQYF. The CDR3, as DNA: TGCAGCGTTGAAGATTCCAGGACTAGCGGATATACGCAGTATTTT.

The V call is TRBV2, the J call TRBJ1-5, with TRBD1 matching over 10 bases. V trimming: 4 bases; J trimming: 1 base; junction bases outside the gene matches: 4. The CDR3 runs to 16 residues. CDR1 SNHLY and CDR2 FYNNEI come from the germline V gene. The DNA for the CDR3 is TGTGCCAGCAGTGGACAGGGGGCGGGGAGCAATCAGCCCCAGCATTTT. This sequence encodes CASSGQGAGSNQPQHF.

The chain links TRBV10-3 to TRBJ2-6, with no clear D. CDR1 ENHRY and CDR2 SYGVKD come from the germline V gene. The V gene lost 2 bases and the J gene lost 6 bases, with 8 bases spanning the gap. This CDR3 has 14 amino acids. The CDR3 protein is CAISEPRAANVLTF. CDR3 in DNA: TGTGCCATCAGTGAGCCCCGGGCGGCCAACGTCCTGACTTTC.

There are a few counts of this clone. The chain is built from TRBV27 and TRBJ2-7, with 10 nucleotides matching TRBD2. V lost 5 bases and J lost 5; bases outside the gene matches: 6. Germline V gives CDR1 MNHEY, CDR2 SMNVEV (reference sequence). This CDR3 region has 14 residues. The CDR3 region is CASSRASGSHEQYF. DNA for the CDR3: TGTGCCAGCAGTAGGGCTAGCGGGAGTCACGAGCAGTACTTC.

CDR3 sequence (DNA): TGTGCCAGCAGTGAACAACTGGCAGGGGTGGTTAATGAGCAGTTCTTC. Translating gives CASSEQLAGVVNEQFF. The chain combines TRBV2 with TRBJ2-1; tentatively, D is TRBD1 (6 bases). Germline V gene lookup returns CDR1 SNHLY and CDR2 FYNNEI. Trimming left V 2 bases short and J 7 bases short, with 18 bases between. This CDR3 spans 16 amino acids. The full variable domain, its missing parts supplied by reference TRBV2 and TRBJ2-1, is EPEVTQTPSHQVTQMGQEVILRCVPISNHLYFYWYRQILGQKVEFLVSFYNNEISEKSEIFDDQFSVERPDGSNFTLKIRSTKLEDSAMYFCASSEQLAGVVNEQFFGPGTRLTVL.

The chain employs TRBV18 and TRBJ1-5, with D possibly being TRBD1 (5 bases). V was shortened by 3 bases and J by 1 base, with 13 bases between the two germline ends. The CDR3 has 16 amino acids. Germline CDR1 is KGHSH and CDR2 is LQKENI. The CDR3 DNA reads TGTGCCAGCTCACCCCTGGGGGGATCAAGCAATCAGCCCCAGCATTTT. Amino acids: CASSPLGGSSNQPQHF.

J is TRBJ2-1 and V is TRBV5-1; D tentatively fits TRBD1 or TRBD2 (6 bases each). Germline lookup yields CDR1 SGHRS and CDR2 YFSETQ. V gave up 5 bases and J gave up 2 bases, with 17 bases separating them. There are 16 residues in the CDR3. CDR3 region: CASRMGGLGTYNEQFF. The CDR3 nucleotides are TGCGCCAGCAGGATGGGGGGCCTTGGAACCTACAATGAGCAGTTCTTC.

The chain uses TRBV4-2 and TRBJ2-7; 11 nucleotides agree with TRBD2. The CDR3 consists of 15 residues. Trimming cost V 1 base and J 6 bases; bases outside gene matches: 5. Germline CDR1 and CDR2: LGHNA and YNFKEQ. CDR3 sequence: CASSQGLAGFGEQYF. CDR3 nucleotides: TGTGCCAGCAGCCAAGGACTAGCGGGATTCGGCGAGCAGTACTTC.

This chain links TRBV11-2 with TRBJ2-3; 8 bases line up with TRBD1. Germline lookup yields CDR1 SGHAT and CDR2 FQNNGV. The CDR3 spans 14 residues. V dropped 5 bases and J dropped 8; count of bases not matched to a gene: 9. The CDR3 nucleotides read TGTGCCAGCAGCCCCGGACAGGGTAGCCTTACGCAGTATTTT. Protein sequence: CASSPGQGSLTQYF.

The gene calls are TRBV5-8 and TRBJ2-1; 10 bases fit TRBD1. This CDR3 has 15 amino acids. CDR1 and CDR2 from the germline V gene are SGHTS and YDEGEE. V gave up 4 bases and J gave up 5 bases; unmatched junction bases: 6. CDR3 sequence (DNA): TGTGCCAGCAGCACTGACAGGGGGCGCGACAATGAGCAGTTCTTC. The encoded protein is CASSTDRGRDNEQFF.

CDR3 region: CASSQDRVRTNEKLFF. The CDR3 DNA follows: TGTGCCAGCAGCCAGGACCGGGTCCGGACTAATGAAAAACTGTTTTTT. The chain combines TRBV14 with TRBJ1-4; D uncertain. The CDR3 sequence is 16 residues long. Germline CDR1 is SGHDN and CDR2 is FVKESK. V lost 3 bases, J lost 2 bases, and 13 bases lay in between.

V and J are TRBV7-2 and TRBJ1-5; D is undetermined. The CDR3 spans 13 residues. Germline V lookup: CDR1 SGHTA, CDR2 FQGNSA. Trimming left V 0 bases short and J 6 bases short, with 6 bases between. CDR3 sequence: CASSLAGSQPQHF. In DNA, the CDR3 is TGTGCCAGCAGCTTAGCAGGGAGTCAGCCCCAGCATTTT.